This T cell receptor (beta chain) was captured by sequencing in a study of blood T cell repertoires in COVID-19. The assay was immunoSEQ multiplex PCR, and TCRdb's table has in-frame clones only and misses some. This table holds 150,000 to 200,000 clones, 89% found once. Trimming cost V 2 bases and J 5 bases, with 13 bases left between them. The CDR3 totals 15 residues. Germline assignment: CDR1 MNHEY and CDR2 SVGAGI. V usage is TRBV6-5 and J usage is TRBJ1-5; a weak D match, TRBD1 (6 bases). The origin of this receptor is a woman between 18 and 30 years old who had recovered from COVID-19. Specimen: PBMCs or T cells enriched from blood (not recorded which). The CDR3 DNA sequence: TGTGCCAGCAGTTACGCTGTTACAGGGCATCAGCCCCAGCATTTT. Its translation is CASSYAVTGHQPQHF.